This paragraph reports one T cell receptor beta chain. A much larger clone differs from this one at a single base, so this may be a read error. TCRdb called the 5' RACE reads again in MiXCR, with one record for every CDR3 protein. The repertoire has around 140,000 distinct CDR3 sequences, more than 6.5% of them found once; the top ten carry approximately 0.61%. Per germline, CDR1 DFQATT and CDR2 SNEGSKA (reference sequence). V lost 3 bases and J lost 9, with 18 bases in between. The CDR3 is 14 residues long. This record comes from a study of T cells after yellow fever vaccination. This receptor was taken from a man between 25 and 39 years old who received the YFV17D yellow fever vaccine. The rearrangement uses TRBV20-1 and TRBJ2-4; tentatively, D is TRBD2 (5 bases). This material consisted of CD4+ T cells sorted from PBMCs, taken 10 days after the yellow fever booster vaccination. CDR3 DNA sequence: TGCAGTGCTAGGGGGAGTAGGCTCAGCAGCATTCAGTACTTC. The encoded protein is CSARGSRLSSIQYF.